What follows is one T cell receptor beta chain and its context. This sample is drawn from a study of cytotoxic CD8 clonotypes in ibrutinib-treated CLL. Clones were read by immunoSEQ multiplex PCR, and TCRdb kept only the in-frame ones, dropping some. The sample includes about 300,000 clones, around 69% of them seen just once. Germline V lookup: CDR1 LNHNV, CDR2 YYDKDF (reference sequence). V lost 0 bases, J lost 7 bases, and 8 bases stayed unmatched. The CDR3 runs 15 residues. This clonotype was sampled from a human donor with chronic lymphocytic leukemia. The genes are TRBV15 and TRBJ1-2; 7 bases fit TRBD1. This specimen was PBMCs, taken at disease progression, from a patient treated with ibrutinib. The CDR3 reads CATSREDREESGYTF. The CDR3 coding sequence is TGTGCCACCAGCAGAGAAGACAGGGAGGAATCTGGCTACACCTTC.